This T cell receptor (beta chain) was retrieved from a study of cytomegalovirus exposure and HLA in healthy donors. 13 Jbeta primers and 60 Vbeta primers were used for the PCR. Here immunoSEQ multiplex PCR was the method, and the copy in TCRdb shows in-frame clones only, minus some. The data contain about 200,000 clones, 65% to 80% of them singletons. Trimming cost V 3 bases and J 2 bases; bases outside gene matches: 7. The CDR3 extends over 16 amino acids. The germline gives CDR1 SGDLS, CDR2 YYNGEE. Input material: PBMCs. This receptor was obtained from a woman in her thirties in good health and CMV-seropositive. The V gene is TRBV9, the J gene TRBJ1-3, with TRBD1 identical over 8 bases. The CDR3 spells CASSDGQGPPGNTIYF. CDR3 DNA sequence: TGTGCCAGCAGCGACGGACAGGGACCACCTGGAAACACCATATATTTT.